A single sample is the source of the 21 T cell receptor beta chains below, sequenced in a study of regulatory T cells in long-lasting Graves disease. Sequencing libraries for TCR beta were prepared with iRepertoire HTBI primers and Arm-PCR of CDR3 regions. One entry per CDR3 protein, called by TCRdb with MiXCR from the multiplex PCR reads. The sample carries 530,000 or so distinct CDR3 sequences, about 16% recorded once. Time point in this sample: newly diagnosed GD, antithyroid drugs for less than 3 months. RNA from PBMCs was the source of the TCR library. These data also featured in a second study, about T cells in Graves' hyperthyroidism and ophthalmopathy.

The sequencing used peripheral blood mononuclear cells (PBMCs), collected at new diagnosis, from a patient treated with antithyroid drugs. These TCRs come from a man aged 18 to 29 with Graves disease.

This clonotype was found a few times. The chain carries TRBV27 and TRBJ1-5; 9 bases agree with TRBD1. J was trimmed by 7 bases and V by 1 base; bases with no gene match: 5. This CDR3 region has 15 residues. Per germline, CDR1 MNHEY and CDR2 SMNVEV (reference sequence). The CDR3: CASSLFWTGEQPQHF. CDR3 nucleotide sequence: TGTGCCAGCAGTTTATTCTGGACAGGGGAACAGCCCCAGCATTTT.

This clonotype appeared many times. The rearrangement links TRBV7-9 to TRBJ2-1, with 13 bases fitting TRBD2. Germline CDR1 and CDR2: SEHNR and FQNEAQ (reference sequence). The CDR3 sequence is 13 residues long. V lost 5 bases and J lost 15; bases outside the gene matches: 7. The CDR3 coding sequence is TGTGCCAGCAGCGCAGGACTAGCGGGAGAACGGTTCTTC. Protein product: CASSAGLAGERFF.

V and J are TRBV5-1 and TRBJ1-2; perhaps TRBD1 as D (6 bases). The ends were cut back, 6 bases at V and 3 bases at J, with 12 bases in the middle. This CDR3 is built from 13 residues. The germline V gene has CDR1 SGHRS and CDR2 YFSETQ. CDR3 DNA sequence: TGCGCCAGCACAGGGGAGAACGACTATGGCTACACCTTC. This sequence encodes CASTGENDYGYTF.

About this clonotype itself: Mismatch with germline at one junction end may stem from a read error. This chain uses TRBV5-1 with TRBJ1-2, with D perhaps TRBD1 (6 bases). This CDR3 contains 15 residues. Germline V gives CDR1 SGHRS, CDR2 YFSETQ. CDR3 sequence reads: CASMWTDLPNYGYTF. The CDR3 nucleotides read TGTGCCAGCATGTGGACAGACCTCCCTAACTATGGCTACACCTTC.

This chain links TRBV13 with TRBJ2-1; 9 bases fit TRBD1. This CDR3 spans 14 amino acids. The J segment lost 7 bases and the V segment lost 5 bases, leaving 6 bases of the junction unmatched. Germline V gene data show CDR1 as PRHDT and CDR2 as FYEKMQ (reference sequence). The CDR3 bases are TGTGCCAGCAGCCTAAGGGACAGGGTGAATGAGCAGTTCTTC. It translates to CASSLRDRVNEQFF.

The sample holds one count of this clonotype. Just one base apart from a much larger clone, this may be a read error. V and J are TRBV18 and TRBJ2-1; perhaps TRBD1 as D (6 bases). CDR3 length equals 15 residues. Germline values: CDR1 KGHSH, CDR2 LQKENI. The DNA for the CDR3 is TGTGCCGGCTCAAACAGGGCTAGCTCCTACAATGAGCAGTTCTTC. This gives the protein CAGSNRASSYNEQFF.

This clonotype was observed a few times. The V and J genes are TRBV6-2 or TRBV6-3 and TRBJ1-5; possible D gene TRBD1, 5 bases. Germline-derived CDR1 and CDR2 are MNHEY and SVGEGT. The CDR3 totals 15 residues. With 2 bases removed from V and 6 bases from J, the gap between germline ends came to 14 bases. The CDR3 bases are TGTGCCAGCAGTTACAGGCAGGGCGAGGGTCAGCCCCAGCATTTT. Protein: CASSYRQGEGQPQHF.

The V call is TRBV20-1, the J call TRBJ1-1; a possible D gene is TRBD1 (5 bases). Trimming stripped 4 bases from V and 0 bases from J, with 15 bases between. The CDR3 has 15 residues. Germline V gene data show CDR1 as DFQATT and CDR2 as SNEGSKA (reference sequence). Here the CDR3 DNA reads TGCAGTGCTAATCCGGGGGGAATCATGAACACTGAAGCTTTCTTT. Translated, it gives CSANPGGIMNTEAFF.

V is TRBV5-1 and J is TRBJ2-2; maybe TRBD1 (6 bases). Germline V gives CDR1 SGHRS, CDR2 YFSETQ. The length of the CDR3 is 16 residues. V was clipped by 3 bases and J by 1 base, with 13 bases between them. The CDR3 sequence is CASSSSGTQNTGELFF. As DNA, the CDR3 is TGCGCCAGCAGCTCCAGTGGGACACAGAACACCGGGGAGCTGTTTTTT.

This clonotype was counted ten times or more. The chain uses TRBV28 and TRBJ1-1; D is ambiguous. Trimming removed 7 bases at V and 6 bases at J, with 9 bases between. Germline-derived CDR1 and CDR2 are MDHEN and SYDVKM. This CDR3 comprises 11 residues. CDR3 sequence reads: CASNIGPEAFF. DNA for the CDR3: TGTGCCAGCAATATCGGTCCTGAAGCTTTCTTT.

The sample holds a few counts of this clonotype. A junction boundary mismatches the germline segment, possibly from a read error. The rearrangement links TRBV5-1 to TRBJ2-5, with D maybe TRBD2 (6 bases). Germline V CDR1 and CDR2: SGHRS, YFSETQ. The CDR3 is 14 residues long. CDR3 bases: TGTGCCAGCAGCGTAGCGGCAGGGCAAGAGACCCAGTACTTC. Amino acids: CASSVAAGQETQYF.

This clonotype has ten or more counts. The chain combines TRBV3-1 with TRBJ1-1, with D maybe TRBD1 (5 bases). The CDR3 loop spans 15 amino acids. Germline loops: CDR1 LGHDT, CDR2 YNNKEL (reference sequence). With 7 bases removed from V and 0 bases from J, the gap between germline ends came to 15 bases. In nucleotides, the CDR3 is TGTGCCAGCACGCTTGGGGCCCTACTGAACACTGAAGCTTTCTTT. This translates into CASTLGALLNTEAFF.

There are many counts of this clonotype. The V and J genes are TRBV11-2 and TRBJ1-1, with D tentatively TRBD1 (6 bases). The CDR3 is 12 residues long. The V gene's germline CDR1 is SGHAT and CDR2 FQNNGV. The V and J ends lost 5 bases and 8 bases respectively, with 12 bases between them. The CDR3 sequence: CASSLQGTEAFF. The DNA of the CDR3 is TGTGCCAGCAGCCTCCAGGGGACGGAAGCTTTCTTT.

The V call is TRBV6-1, the J call TRBJ2-7; 14 bases agree with TRBD2. The CDR3 totals 14 residues. The junction had 7 bases not matched to a gene; V was cut back by 6 bases and J by 9 bases. CDR1 is MNHNS, CDR2 SASEGT, per germline. The CDR3 reads CASRPGTSGSVQYF. CDR3 DNA sequence: TGTGCCAGCAGGCCCGGGACTAGCGGGAGTGTGCAGTACTTC.

This clonotype was recorded many times. This chain uses TRBV27 with TRBJ2-3; maybe TRBD2 (5 bases). The V end was cut by 5 bases, the J end by 7 bases, with 19 bases between. The CDR3 is made up of 15 amino acids. The germline gives CDR1 MNHEY, CDR2 SMNVEV (reference sequence). The CDR3 protein is CASSPLSYSGYTQYF. The CDR3 DNA reads TGTGCCAGCAGTCCCTTATCCTACTCGGGGTATACGCAGTATTTT.

In the case of this clonotype: Its ends do not fully match the called genes, so a read error is possible. This chain connects TRBV19 to TRBJ2-7, with 8 positions matching TRBD1. The CDR3 covers 15 residues. CDR1 is LNHDA, CDR2 SQIVND, per germline (reference sequence). CDR3 loop: CASSITPGGSYEQYF. CDR3 sequence (DNA): TGTGCCAGTAGTATAACTCCAGGGGGCTCCTACGAACAGTACTTC.

The table lists this clonotype with many counts. The chain combines TRBV11-2 with TRBJ2-7, with 10 positions matching TRBD2. In germline, CDR1 is SGHAT, CDR2 FQNNGV. This CDR3 is built from 15 residues. J was trimmed by 2 bases and V by 1 base; bases with no gene match: 2. CDR3 DNA: TGTGCCAGCAGCTTAGTTCTAGCGGGGGCCTACGAGCAGTACTTC. This sequence encodes CASSLVLAGAYEQYF.

This clonotype was counted many times. The V and J genes are TRBV30 and TRBJ1-1; perhaps TRBD1 as D (5 bases). CDR1 is GTSNPN and CDR2 is SVGIG in the germline V gene (reference sequence). This CDR3 spans 13 amino acids. V was clipped by 6 bases and J by 0 bases, with 11 bases between them. The CDR3 DNA sequence: TGTGCCTGTATGGGGGGGATGAACACTGAAGCTTTCTTT. As protein: CACMGGMNTEAFF.

This clonotype was counted between two and nine times. The J gene is TRBJ1-5, the V gene TRBV30, with unresolved D. This CDR3 is built from 15 residues. The V and J ends lost 3 bases and 0 bases respectively, with 12 bases between them. Germline lookup yields CDR1 GTSNPN and CDR2 SVGIG (reference sequence). The DNA of the CDR3 is TGTGCCTGGAGCGGGGAGGGAAATAGCAATCAGCCCCAGCATTTT. It yields the protein CAWSGEGNSNQPQHF.

The chain combines TRBV9 with TRBJ2-7, with a tentative D call TRBD1 (6 bases). Trimming shortened V by 3 bases and J by 3 bases, and 16 bases separated the two germline ends. CDR1 is SGDLS, CDR2 YYNGEE, per germline. The CDR3 loop spans 15 amino acids. For the CDR3, the DNA is TGTGCCAGCAGCGAAGGGGGTCGGGAAGGCTACGAGCAGTACTTC. Translating it yields CASSEGGREGYEQYF.

There are many counts of this clonotype. The V and J genes are TRBV27 and TRBJ2-7; 12 bases are shared with TRBD2. The CDR3 runs 15 residues. With 4 bases clipped from V and 3 bases from J, the junction kept 4 bases outside the gene matches. The germline V gene encodes CDR1 MNHEY and CDR2 SMNVEV (reference sequence). CDR3 bases: TGTGCCAGCAGTTCCCCGGGACTAGCGGGCTACGAGCAGTACTTC. Translation gives CASSSPGLAGYEQYF.